The following is a TCR beta chain sequence with its context. These data belong to a study of graft-versus-host responses after intestinal transplantation. Overall study: Every recipient had anti-thymocyte globulin induction and about three years of tacrolimus plus steroids.

The CDR3 totals 17 residues. Germline trimming cut 3 bases from V and 2 bases from J; bases unmatched to any gene: 12. The germline gives CDR1 SGDLS, CDR2 YYNGEE. TCRdb keeps only in-frame clones here, not all; method: immunoSEQ multiplex PCR. This sample carries about 54,000 clones, roughly nine tenths of them seen once, and the ten largest clones take over 4.5%. This clonotype was sampled from a human patient who received an intestinal transplant, so some T cells may come from the graft donor. This chain connects TRBV9 to TRBJ2-3, with 7 nucleotides matching TRBD2. Sequencing was performed on PBMCs, taken roughly 660 days after intestinal transplant. In nucleotides, the CDR3 is TGTGCCAGCAGCGACACCGGGCGGGACTACAACACAGATACGCAGTATTTT. Translating it yields CASSDTGRDYNTDTQYF.